This T cell receptor (beta chain) was identified in a study of control samples from healthy donors and cancer patients. The CDR3 consists of 14 residues. Germline V gene sequence: CDR1 MNHEY, CDR2 SVGAGI. V lost 0 bases and J lost 8, with 11 bases in between. Using immunoSEQ multiplex PCR, the repertoire was profiled, and TCRdb retains in-frame clones only, with some absent. This sample carries around 140,000 clones, about 92% of them seen once, and the ten largest clones take approximately 2%. Sequencing input: blood. This chain uses TRBV6-5 with TRBJ2-1; the D is unclear. The sequence derives from a woman aged 45-60 years in good health. CDR3 residues: CASSYSHSSDEQFF. CDR3 DNA: TGTGCCAGCAGTTACTCCCATTCTAGTGATGAGCAGTTCTTC.